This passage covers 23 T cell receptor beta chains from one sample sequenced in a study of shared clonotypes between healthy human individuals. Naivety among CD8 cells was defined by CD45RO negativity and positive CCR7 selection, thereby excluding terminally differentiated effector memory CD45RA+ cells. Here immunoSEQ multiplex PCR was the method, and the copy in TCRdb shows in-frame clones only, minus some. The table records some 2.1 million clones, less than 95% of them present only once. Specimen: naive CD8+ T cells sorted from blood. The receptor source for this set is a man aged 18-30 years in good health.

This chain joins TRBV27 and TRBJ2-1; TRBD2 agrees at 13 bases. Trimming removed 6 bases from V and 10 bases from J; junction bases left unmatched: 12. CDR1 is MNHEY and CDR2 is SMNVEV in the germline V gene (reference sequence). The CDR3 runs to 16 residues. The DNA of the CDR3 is TGTGCCAGCAGCTGGGCCCCGGGACTAGCGGGGTTAGAGCAGTTCTTC. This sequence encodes CASSWAPGLAGLEQFF.

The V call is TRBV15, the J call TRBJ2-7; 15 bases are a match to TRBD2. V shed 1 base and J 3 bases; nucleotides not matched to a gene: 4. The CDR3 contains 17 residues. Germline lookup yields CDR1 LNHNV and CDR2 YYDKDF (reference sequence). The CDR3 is CATSRGTSGRAVYEQYF. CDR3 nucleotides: TGTGCCACCAGCAGAGGGACTAGCGGGAGGGCGGTCTACGAGCAGTACTTC.

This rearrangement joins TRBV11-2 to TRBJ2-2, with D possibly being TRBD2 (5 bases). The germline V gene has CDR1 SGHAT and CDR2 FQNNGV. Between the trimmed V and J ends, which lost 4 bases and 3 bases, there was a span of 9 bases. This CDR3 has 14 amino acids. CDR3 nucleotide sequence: TGTGCCAGCAGCTCGTGGGAGCACACCGGGGAGCTGTTTTTT. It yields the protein CASSSWEHTGELFF.

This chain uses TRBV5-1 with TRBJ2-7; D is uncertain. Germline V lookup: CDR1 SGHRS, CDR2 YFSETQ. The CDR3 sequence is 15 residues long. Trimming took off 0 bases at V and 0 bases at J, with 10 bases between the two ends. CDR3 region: CASSLVPESSYEQYF. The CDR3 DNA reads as TGCGCCAGCAGCTTGGTTCCGGAGAGCTCCTACGAGCAGTACTTC.

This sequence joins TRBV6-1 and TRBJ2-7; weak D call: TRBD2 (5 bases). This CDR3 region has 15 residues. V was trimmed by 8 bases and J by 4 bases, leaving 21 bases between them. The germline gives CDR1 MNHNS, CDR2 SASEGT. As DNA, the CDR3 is TGTGCCAGCGCCGACGGGGTGGGCCTTCTGTACGAGCAGTACTTC. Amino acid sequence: CASADGVGLLYEQYF.

For the CDR3, the DNA is TGTGCCAGCATCTCGGACACGAACTATGGCTACACCTTC. Translated, it gives CASISDTNYGYTF. The chain has TRBV27 and TRBJ1-2, with a possible D match to TRBD1 (5 bases). Trimming removed 7 bases from V and 2 bases from J, with 11 bases in between. This CDR3 spans 13 amino acids. CDR1 is MNHEY, CDR2 SMNVEV, per germline (reference sequence).

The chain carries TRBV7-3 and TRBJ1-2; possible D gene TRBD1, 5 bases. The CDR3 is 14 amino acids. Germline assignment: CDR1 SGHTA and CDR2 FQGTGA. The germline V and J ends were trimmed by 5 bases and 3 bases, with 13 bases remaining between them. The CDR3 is CASSMGLGDYGYTF. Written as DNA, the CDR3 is TGTGCCAGCAGCATGGGCTTGGGGGACTATGGCTACACCTTC.

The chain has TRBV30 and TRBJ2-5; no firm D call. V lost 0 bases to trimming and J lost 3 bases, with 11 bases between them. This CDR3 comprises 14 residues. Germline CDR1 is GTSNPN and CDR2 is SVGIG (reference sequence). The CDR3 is CAWSVGLGKETQYF. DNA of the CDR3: TGTGCCTGGAGTGTAGGGTTAGGGAAAGAGACCCAGTACTTC.

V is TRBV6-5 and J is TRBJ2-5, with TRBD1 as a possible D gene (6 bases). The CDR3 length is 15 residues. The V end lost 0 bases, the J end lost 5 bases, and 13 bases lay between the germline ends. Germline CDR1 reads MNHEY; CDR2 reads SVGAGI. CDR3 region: CASSYSGAEGETQYF. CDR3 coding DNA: TGTGCCAGCAGTTACTCGGGGGCAGAGGGGGAGACCCAGTACTTC.

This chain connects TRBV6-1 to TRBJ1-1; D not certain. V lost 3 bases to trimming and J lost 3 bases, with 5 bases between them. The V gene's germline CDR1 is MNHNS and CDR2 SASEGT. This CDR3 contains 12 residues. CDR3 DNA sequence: TGTGCCAGCAGTGACGTCTACACTGAAGCTTTCTTT. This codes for CASSDVYTEAFF.

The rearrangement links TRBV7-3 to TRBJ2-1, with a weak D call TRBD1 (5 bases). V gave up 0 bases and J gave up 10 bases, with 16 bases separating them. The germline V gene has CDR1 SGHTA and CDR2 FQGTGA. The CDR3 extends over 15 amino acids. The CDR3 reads CASSLTVGQGNEQFF. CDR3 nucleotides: TGTGCCAGCAGCTTAACAGTGGGGCAGGGTAACGAGCAGTTCTTC.

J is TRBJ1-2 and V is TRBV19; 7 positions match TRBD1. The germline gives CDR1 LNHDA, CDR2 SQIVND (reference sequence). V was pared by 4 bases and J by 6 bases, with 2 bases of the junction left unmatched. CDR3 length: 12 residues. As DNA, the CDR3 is TGTGCCAGTAGTAGGGACAGAGATGGCTACACCTTC. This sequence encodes CASSRDRDGYTF.

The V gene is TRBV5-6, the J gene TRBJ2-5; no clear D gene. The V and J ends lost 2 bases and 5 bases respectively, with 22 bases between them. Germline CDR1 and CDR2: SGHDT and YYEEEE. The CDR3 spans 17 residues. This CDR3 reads CASSFNPGLDVRETQYF. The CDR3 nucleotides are TGTGCCAGCAGCTTCAACCCTGGCCTGGATGTCAGGGAGACCCAGTACTTC.

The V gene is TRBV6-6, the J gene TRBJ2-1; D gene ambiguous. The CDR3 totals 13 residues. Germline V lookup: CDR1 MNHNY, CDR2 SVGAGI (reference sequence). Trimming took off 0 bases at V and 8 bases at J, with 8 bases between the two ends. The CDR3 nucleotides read TGTGCCAGCAGTTACTCGGTTGTGCATGAGCAGTTCTTC. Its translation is CASSYSVVHEQFF.

The CDR3 loop is CASSSLAPVDEQFF. The CDR3 DNA reads as TGTGCCAGCAGTTCTCTAGCGCCCGTAGATGAGCAGTTCTTC. The chain recombines TRBV27 with TRBJ2-1, with D tentatively TRBD2 (6 bases). Per germline, CDR1 MNHEY and CDR2 SMNVEV (reference sequence). Trimming pared 4 bases from V and 8 bases from J, leaving 15 bases between. This CDR3 is 14 amino acids long.

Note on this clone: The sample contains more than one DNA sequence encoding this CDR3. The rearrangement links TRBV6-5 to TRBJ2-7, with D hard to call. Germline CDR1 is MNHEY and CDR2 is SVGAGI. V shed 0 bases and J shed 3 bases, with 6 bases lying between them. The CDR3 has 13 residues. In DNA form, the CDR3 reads TGTGCCAGCAGTTACTCTACCGGCTACGAGCAGTACTTC. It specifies CASSYSTGYEQYF.

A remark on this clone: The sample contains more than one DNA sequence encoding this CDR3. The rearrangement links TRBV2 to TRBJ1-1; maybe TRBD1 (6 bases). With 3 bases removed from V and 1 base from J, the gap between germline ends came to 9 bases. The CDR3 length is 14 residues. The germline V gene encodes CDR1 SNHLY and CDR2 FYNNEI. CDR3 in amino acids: CASSDGQPNTEAFF. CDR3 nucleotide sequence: TGTGCCAGCAGTGACGGACAGCCGAACACTGAAGCTTTCTTT.

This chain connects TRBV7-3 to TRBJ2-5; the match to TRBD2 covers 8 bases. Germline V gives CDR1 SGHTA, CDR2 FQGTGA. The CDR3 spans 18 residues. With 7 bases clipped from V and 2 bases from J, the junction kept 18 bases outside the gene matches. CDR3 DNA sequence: TGTGCCAGCACCCGGTCCCCTCTAGCGGGTATATTTCAAGAGACCCAGTACTTC. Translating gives CASTRSPLAGIFQETQYF.

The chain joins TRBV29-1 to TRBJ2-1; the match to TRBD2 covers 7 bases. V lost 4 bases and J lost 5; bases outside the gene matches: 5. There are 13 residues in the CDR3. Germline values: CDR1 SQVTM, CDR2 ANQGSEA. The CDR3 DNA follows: TGCAGCGTTGGGGCTAGCGGACACAATGAGCAGTTCTTC. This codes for CSVGASGHNEQFF.

The CDR3 is CASSLDPSGTSGGNEQFF. The CDR3 bases are TGTGCCAGCAGCTTAGACCCATCCGGGACTAGCGGGGGCAATGAGCAGTTCTTC. The chain is built from TRBV11-2 and TRBJ2-1, with 14 positions matching TRBD2. Germline loops: CDR1 SGHAT, CDR2 FQNNGV. The junction had 7 bases not matched to a gene; V was cut back by 0 bases and J by 6 bases. The CDR3 runs to 18 residues.

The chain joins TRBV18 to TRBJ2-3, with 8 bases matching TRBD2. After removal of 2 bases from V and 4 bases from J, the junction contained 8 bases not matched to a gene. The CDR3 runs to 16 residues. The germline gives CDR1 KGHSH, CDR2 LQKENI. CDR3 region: CASSPAGLALPDTQYF. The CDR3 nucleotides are TGTGCCAGCTCACCAGCCGGACTAGCCTTGCCAGATACGCAGTATTTT. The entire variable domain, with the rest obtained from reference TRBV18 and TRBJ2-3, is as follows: NAGVMQNPRHLVRRRGQEARLRCSPMKGHSHVYWYRQLPEEGLKFMVYLQKENIIDESGMPKERFSAEFPKEGPSILRIQQVVRGDSAAYFCASSPAGLALPDTQYFGPGTRLTVL.

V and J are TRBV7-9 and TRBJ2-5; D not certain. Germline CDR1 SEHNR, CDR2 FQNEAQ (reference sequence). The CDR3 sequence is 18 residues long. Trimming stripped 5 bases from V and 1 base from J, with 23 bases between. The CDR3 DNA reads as TGTGCCAGCAGCCCCTCCTGGGTGGTAGCTGGTGGCCAAGAGACCCAGTACTTC. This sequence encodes CASSPSWVVAGGQETQYF.

For the CDR3, the DNA is TGTGCCAGCAGCGAGGGACTAGCGGGAGATCGATTTTATGAGCAGTTCTTC. As protein: CASSEGLAGDRFYEQFF. The rearrangement links TRBV13 to TRBJ2-1; 14 bases agree with TRBD2. This CDR3 region has 17 residues. Germline trimming cut 5 bases from V and 8 bases from J; bases unmatched to any gene: 11. The germline CDR1 and CDR2 sequences are PRHDT and FYEKMQ (reference sequence).